This T cell receptor beta chain emerged from a study of cytomegalovirus exposure and HLA in healthy donors. Across the study: Per a later analysis, the roughly 690 first-cohort and 110 or so validation repertoires shared one platform. Regarding the study as a whole: In the roughly 130 validation repertoires, a later analysis found that first-cohort TCR clusters tended to co-occur. It was about 150 TCR beta chains that were listed as cytomegalovirus-associated.

The donors belonged to the roughly 130-subject validation cohort, separate from the roughly 650-subject first cohort. The CDR3 extends over 13 amino acids. The V gene's germline CDR1 is GTSNPN and CDR2 SVGIG (reference sequence). V shed 5 bases, J shed 6 bases, and the junction held 6 bases outside the gene matches. Of note for this clone: Its antigen is as yet unknown.

Method: immunoSEQ multiplex PCR; TCRdb's copy keeps in-frame clones and lacks some. This table holds around 56,000 clones, 93% found once. The sample was PBMCs. The clonotype originates from a woman aged 18 to 35 in good health and CMV-seropositive. The chain employs TRBV30 and TRBJ1-4; 7 bases fit TRBD1. The CDR3 is CAWSQGLDEKLFF. The CDR3, as DNA: TGTGCCTGGTCACAGGGGTTGGATGAAAAACTGTTTTTT.